This entry is about one T cell receptor beta chain. This specimen belongs to a study of blood T cell repertoires in COVID-19. Study-level background: T cells, B-cell-depleted T cells, or PBMCs provided the cDNA or gDNA that served as material.

During active infection, Seattle patients enrolled and were then monitored through disease. V trimming: 7 bases; J trimming: 7 bases; junction bases outside the gene matches: 17. The germline V gene encodes CDR1 SQVTM and CDR2 ANQGSEA. The CDR3 consists of 15 residues. In the original processing: It was from reference gene primer amplification that nucleated cell counts were estimated. Sequencing was performed with immunoSEQ multiplex PCR; in TCRdb, only in-frame clones are kept and a portion is missing. V and J calls and clone size are as listed in that table; D and trimming were resolved from the DNA. The repertoire has roughly 440,000 clones, approximately 90% of them found once; the top ten carry roughly 12%.

The TCR comes from a woman in her fifties or sixties with COVID-19, enrolled during active disease. Sequenced sample: peripheral blood. The rearrangement links TRBV29-1 to TRBJ2-7; 9 bases are a match to TRBD1. CDR3 in DNA: TGCAGCGCACGTGCCCGGACAGGGGAGGGAGGGGAGCAGTACTTC. It codes for CSARARTGEGGEQYF.